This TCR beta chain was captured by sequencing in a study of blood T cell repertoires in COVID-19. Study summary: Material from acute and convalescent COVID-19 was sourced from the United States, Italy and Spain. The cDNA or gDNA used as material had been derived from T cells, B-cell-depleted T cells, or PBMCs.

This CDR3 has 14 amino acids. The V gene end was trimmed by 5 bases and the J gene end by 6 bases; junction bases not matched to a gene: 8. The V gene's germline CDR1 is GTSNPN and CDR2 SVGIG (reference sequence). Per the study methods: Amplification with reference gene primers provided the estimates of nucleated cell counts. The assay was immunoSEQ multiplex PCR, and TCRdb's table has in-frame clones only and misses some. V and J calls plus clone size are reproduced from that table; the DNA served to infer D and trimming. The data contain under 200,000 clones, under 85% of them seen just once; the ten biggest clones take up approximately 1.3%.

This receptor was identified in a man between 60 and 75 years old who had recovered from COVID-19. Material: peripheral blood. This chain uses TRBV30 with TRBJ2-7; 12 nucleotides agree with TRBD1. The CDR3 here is CAWYSGTGGGEQYF. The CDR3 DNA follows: TGTGCCTGGTATTCCGGGACAGGGGGCGGCGAGCAGTACTTC.